A selection of T cell receptor beta chains follows, all from one sample in a study of blood T cell repertoires in COVID-19. Assay used: immunoSEQ multiplex PCR; TCRdb lists only in-frame clones, some missing. The sample lists 150,000 to 200,000 clones, around three quarters seen once, with 17% in the top ten. The sequenced material came from peripheral blood. These receptor sequences come from a man in his 60s with active or convalescent COVID-19. Each CDR3 is given with its conserved first and last residue. Fields, in order: J gene, V gene, clone size, D gene, CDR3 DNA, CDR3 protein. The D gene is left open where the match is weak. Size values are once, few and many counts, or a class for expanded clones, and some rows have none.

J: TRBJ2-3; V: TRBV5-4; size: once; D: .; DNA: TGTGCCAGCAGCTTCGGGACTTACACAGATACGCAGTATTTT; CDR3: CASSFGTYTDTQYF
J: TRBJ2-1; V: TRBV10-3; size: .; D: TRBD2; DNA: TGTGCCATCCGACTAGCGGGTTACAATGAGCAGTTCTTC; CDR3: CAIRLAGYNEQFF
J: TRBJ2-7; V: TRBV18; size: .; D: .; DNA: TGTGCCAGCTCACCACTCCGGGGTATCGAGCAGTACTTC; CDR3: CASSPLRGIEQYF
J: TRBJ2-3; V: TRBV5-4; size: .; D: TRBD1; DNA: TGTGCCAGCAGCTTGCCGGGGGGACAGGGGACAGATACGCAGTATTTT; CDR3: CASSLPGGQGTDTQYF
J: TRBJ2-1; V: TRBV28; size: .; D: TRBD2; DNA: TGTAGAGCGGGATCGAATGAGCAGTTCTTC; CDR3: CRAGSNEQFF
J: TRBJ1-5; V: TRBV6-2/TRBV6-3; size: .; D: .; DNA: TGTGCCAGCAGCTCACCGGGGGATCAGCCCCAGCATTTT; CDR3: CASSSPGDQPQHF
J: TRBJ1-1; V: TRBV6-4; size: .; D: .; DNA: TGTGCCAGCAGACCGGACCCAGGGGCTAACACTGAAGCTTTCTTT; CDR3: CASRPDPGANTEAFF
J: TRBJ2-7; V: TRBV6-7; size: .; D: TRBD1; DNA: TGTGCCAGCAGCCCGGGACAGAGCTCCTACGAGCAGTACTTC; CDR3: CASSPGQSSYEQYF
J: TRBJ2-7; V: TRBV2; size: .; D: .; DNA: TGTGTCACCAGCAAGGAGACAGGTTCTCCCTACGAGCAGTACTTC; CDR3: CVTSKETGSPYEQYF
J: TRBJ2-5; V: TRBV12-3/TRBV12-4; size: .; D: .; DNA: TGTGCCAGCAGTTTCGGGGAGACCCAGTACTTC; CDR3: CASSFGETQYF
J: TRBJ2-3; V: TRBV5-6; size: .; D: .; DNA: TGTGCCAGCAGCTTGAGGGACACTCGGGTTAGCACAGATACGCAGTATTTT; CDR3: CASSLRDTRVSTDTQYF
J: TRBJ2-1; V: TRBV24-1; size: .; D: TRBD2; DNA: TGTGCCACCAATAGCGGGTCGACCTACAATGAGCAGTTCTTC; CDR3: CATNSGSTYNEQFF
J: TRBJ1-4; V: TRBV6-5; size: .; D: TRBD1; DNA: TGTGCCAGCAGCACCGGGACAGGGAATGAAAAACTGTTTTTT; CDR3: CASSTGTGNEKLFF
J: TRBJ1-1; V: TRBV12-3/TRBV12-4; size: once; D: .; DNA: TGTGCCAGCACACAAGGGGGCACTGAAGCTTTCTTT; CDR3: CASTQGGTEAFF
J: TRBJ1-5; V: TRBV19; size: .; D: TRBD1; DNA: TGTGCCAGCAACTACAGGGGCGGTCAGCCCCAGCATTTT; CDR3: CASNYRGGQPQHF
J: TRBJ2-1; V: TRBV11-2; size: once; D: TRBD2; DNA: TGTGCCAGCAGCTTAGCCACTAGCGGATTCTACAATGAGCAGTTCTTC; CDR3: CASSLATSGFYNEQFF
J: TRBJ1-2; V: TRBV4-3; size: .; D: .; DNA: TGCGCCAGCAGCCAACTTTCCCATCCGGGGGAGGTTGTCTATGGCTACACCTTC; CDR3: CASSQLSHPGEVVYGYTF
J: TRBJ2-7; V: TRBV5-5; size: .; D: TRBD1; DNA: TGTGCCAGCAGCGCCCTACGACAGGGGACCCCCTACGAGCAGTACTTC; CDR3: CASSALRQGTPYEQYF
J: TRBJ1-3; V: TRBV29-1; size: .; D: TRBD1; DNA: TGCAGCGTTGAATTGGAGGGGGCGGGAAACACCATATATTTT; CDR3: CSVELEGAGNTIYF
J: TRBJ1-4; V: TRBV11-2; size: many; D: .; DNA: TGTGCCAGCAGCATGGCTCCTAATGAAAAACTGTTTTTT; CDR3: CASSMAPNEKLFF
J: TRBJ1-6; V: TRBV7-3; size: .; D: TRBD1; DNA: TGTGCCAGCAGCTTGACAGGGCGGAATTCACCCCTCCACTTT; CDR3: CASSLTGRNSPLHF
J: TRBJ2-7; V: TRBV9; size: .; D: TRBD1; DNA: TGTGCCAGCAGCGTAGGGGACAGAGTCTACGAGCAGTACTTC; CDR3: CASSVGDRVYEQYF
J: TRBJ2-7; V: TRBV13; size: once; D: .; DNA: TGTGCCAGCAGCTTACAGGGACACTCCTACGAGCAGTACTTC; CDR3: CASSLQGHSYEQYF
J: TRBJ2-6; V: TRBV7-6; size: once; D: TRBD1; DNA: TGTGCCAGCAGCCCTGGGACAGGGGTCGCTGGGGCCAACGTCCTGACTTTC; CDR3: CASSPGTGVAGANVLTF
J: TRBJ2-7; V: TRBV4-3; size: .; D: TRBD1; DNA: TGCGCCAGCAGCCAGTGGGCTCGGACAGGGGGGTCCTACGAGCAGTACTTC; CDR3: CASSQWARTGGSYEQYF
J: TRBJ2-3; V: TRBV7-9; size: .; D: TRBD1; DNA: TGTGCCAGCAGCTTAAATGGCCGGACAGGGTTTGCAGATACGCAGTATTTT; CDR3: CASSLNGRTGFADTQYF
J: TRBJ2-3; V: TRBV21-1; size: .; D: .; DNA: TGTGCCAGCAGCCACACTAGCGGGCCCAAGCCAGGGATAACAGATACGCAGTATTTT; CDR3: CASSHTSGPKPGITDTQYF
J: TRBJ2-1; V: TRBV5-1; size: .; D: TRBD2; DNA: TGCGCCAGCAGCAGGACTAGCGGCCCAGGGAATGAGCAGTTCTTC; CDR3: CASSRTSGPGNEQFF
J: TRBJ2-7; V: TRBV5-1; size: .; D: .; DNA: TGCGCCAGCAGCTTCCTAGGGGGTGGGTACGAGCAGTACTTC; CDR3: CASSFLGGGYEQYF